The entry that follows covers one T cell receptor beta chain sequence. Study processing details: Nucleated cell counts were estimated from reference gene primer amplification. The method was immunoSEQ multiplex PCR; TCRdb's version includes in-frame clones alone and lacks a portion of them. V and J calls and clone size are as listed in that table; D and trimming were resolved from the DNA. The sample shows around 160,000 clones, roughly 77% of them seen only once. The record originates from a study of blood T cell repertoires in COVID-19. Overall study: Collection of acute and convalescent COVID-19 samples took place in the United States, Italy and Spain. T cells, B-cell-depleted T cells, or PBMCs provided the cDNA or gDNA that served as material.

V gave up 1 base and J gave up 7 bases, with 5 bases separating them. The CDR3 totals 11 residues. Germline values: CDR1 DFQATT, CDR2 SNEGSKA (reference sequence). The V call is TRBV20-1, the J call TRBJ2-1; D call uncertain. This receptor was obtained from a human donor in a cohort sampled during active COVID-19. Sequenced sample: peripheral blood. For the CDR3, the DNA is TGCAGTGCTAGAGCCCGGAATGAGCAGTTCTTC. It translates to CSARARNEQFF.